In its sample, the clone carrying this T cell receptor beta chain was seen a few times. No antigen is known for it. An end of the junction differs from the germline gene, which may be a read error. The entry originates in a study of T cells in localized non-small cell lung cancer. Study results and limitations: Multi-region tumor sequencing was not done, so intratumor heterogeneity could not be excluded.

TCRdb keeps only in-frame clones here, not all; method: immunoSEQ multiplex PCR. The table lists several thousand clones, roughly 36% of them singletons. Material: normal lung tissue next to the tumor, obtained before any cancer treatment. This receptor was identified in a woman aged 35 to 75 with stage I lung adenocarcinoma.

The CDR3 sequence: CAISVEEYNEQFF. CDR3 nucleotides: TGTGCCATCAGTGTGGAGGAGTACAATGAACAGTTCTTC. The rearrangement links TRBV10-3 to TRBJ2-1, with a weak D call TRBD2 (5 bases). The germline V gene has CDR1 ENHRY and CDR2 SYGVKD. The CDR3 runs 13 residues.